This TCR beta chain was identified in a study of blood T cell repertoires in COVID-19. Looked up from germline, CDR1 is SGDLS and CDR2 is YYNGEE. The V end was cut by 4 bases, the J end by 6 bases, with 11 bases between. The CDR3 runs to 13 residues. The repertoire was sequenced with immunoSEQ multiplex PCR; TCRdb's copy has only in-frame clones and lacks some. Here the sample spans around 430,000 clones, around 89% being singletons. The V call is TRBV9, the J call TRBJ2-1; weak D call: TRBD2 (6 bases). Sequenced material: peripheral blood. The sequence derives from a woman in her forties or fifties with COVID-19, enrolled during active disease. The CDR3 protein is CASSLTGSNEQFF. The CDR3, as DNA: TGTGCCAGCAGCCTCACCGGGAGCAATGAGCAGTTCTTC. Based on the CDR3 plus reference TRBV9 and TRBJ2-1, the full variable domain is DSGVTQTPKHLITATGQRVTLRCSPRSGDLSVYWYQQSLDQGLQFLIQYYNGEERAKGNILERFSAQQFPDLHSELNLSSLELGDSALYFCASSLTGSNEQFFGPGTRLTVL.